This T cell receptor (beta chain) comes out of a study of shared clonotypes between healthy human individuals. The method was immunoSEQ multiplex PCR; TCRdb's version includes in-frame clones alone and lacks a portion of them. The data contain about 1,500,000 clones, roughly 96% of them singletons. This clonotype was sampled from a man in his thirties or forties in good health. Sequencing used naive CD4+ T cells sorted from blood. As to subset: CD45RA+ positively selected.

The CDR3 loop reads CASSNGLAGAETQYF. CDR3 DNA: TGTGCCAGCAGTAATGGACTAGCGGGAGCAGAGACCCAGTACTTC. J is TRBJ2-5 and V is TRBV25-1; 13 bases map to TRBD2. Trimming at V came to 5 bases and at J to 4 bases, leaving 4 bases not matched to a gene. The germline CDR1 and CDR2 sequences are MGHDK and SYGVNS. The CDR3 loop spans 15 amino acids. The variable domain in full, completed from reference TRBV25-1 and TRBJ2-5, reads EADIYQTPRYLVIGTGKKITLECSQTMGHDKMYWYQQDPGMELHLIHYSYGVNSTEKGDLSSESTVSRIRTEHFPLTLESARPSHTSQYLCASSNGLAGAETQYFGPGTRLLVL.